This section outlines one T cell receptor (beta chain) sequence together with its context. The sample originates from a study of blood T cell repertoires in COVID-19. On the study more broadly: T cells, B-cell-depleted T cells, or PBMCs supplied cDNA or gDNA.

Original processing methods: Estimates of nucleated cell counts were drawn from the amplification of reference gene primers. Assay: immunoSEQ multiplex PCR; the TCRdb copy retains only in-frame clones and omits some. D and trimming come from the DNA, and the V and J calls and clone size come from that table. The data show 200,000 to 250,000 clones, around 86% seen once. The germline CDR1 and CDR2 sequences are MDHEN and SYDVKM. V lost 6 bases to trimming and J lost 1 base; unmatched junction nucleotides: 15. This CDR3 has 17 amino acids. The receptor was derived from a woman aged 55-70 years who had recovered from COVID-19. Sequences were obtained from peripheral blood. J is TRBJ2-7 and V is TRBV28, with TRBD1 identical over 7 bases. CDR3 coding DNA: TGTGCCAGCAGGCCCGAGAAACAACAGACAGGGTCCTACGAGCAGTACTTC. It encodes CASRPEKQQTGSYEQYF.